A single sample is the source of the 10 T cell receptor beta chains below, sequenced in a study of blood T cell repertoires in COVID-19 (dated by TCRdb to 2020 to 2021). Library method: the immunoSEQ multiplex PCR assay. TCRdb provides this immuneACCESS table in a form limited to in-frame rearrangements. Some clones are lacking; in checked studies, under half of them reflect an unresolved V gene, and why the rest are absent is not known. The sample profile shows over 200,000 clones; 65% to 90% of them were found once. The ten most abundant clones make up 8.5% to 10% of the sample. The sample consisted of PBMCs or T cells enriched from blood (not recorded which). The receptors come from a woman in her 50s with acute COVID-19.

The chain joins TRBV11-1 to TRBJ1-3; a possible D gene is TRBD1 (6 bases). The V gene's germline CDR1 is SGHAT and CDR2 FQDESV (reference sequence). Trimming pared 3 bases from V and 0 bases from J, leaving 9 bases between. The CDR3 has 15 residues. CDR3 residues: CASSFGQSSGNTIYF. The CDR3 DNA is TGTGCCAGCAGCTTCGGACAGAGCTCTGGAAACACCATATATTTT.

V gene TRBV6-1 combines with J gene TRBJ1-5, with D hard to call. V dropped 3 bases and J dropped 5 bases, with 20 bases sitting between them. The CDR3 has 17 amino acids. Germline values: CDR1 MNHNS, CDR2 SASEGT. The chain's CDR3 is CASSDHVRSRGHQPQHF. The CDR3 DNA sequence: TGTGCCAGCAGTGACCACGTCAGGAGTCGCGGGCATCAGCCCCAGCATTTT.

V and J are TRBV7-2 and TRBJ2-3; 9 bases are shared with TRBD2. The CDR3 extends over 16 amino acids. V was clipped by 4 bases and J by 4 bases; unmatched bases: 9. Germline V gene lookup returns CDR1 SGHTA and CDR2 FQGNSA. The CDR3 protein is CASSYNMGLASDTQYF. CDR3 nucleotide sequence: TGTGCCAGCAGCTATAACATGGGACTAGCCTCAGATACGCAGTATTTT.

The rearrangement links TRBV29-1 to TRBJ2-2, with D hard to call. Germline CDR1 reads SQVTM; CDR2 reads ANQGSEA. The V end lost 6 bases, the J end lost 5 bases, and 10 bases lay between the germline ends. The CDR3 has 12 residues. Written as DNA, the CDR3 is TGCAGCGTCAGATCCGGGACCGGGGAGCTGTTTTTT. Translated: CSVRSGTGELFF.

This clone appeared once. This sequence joins TRBV5-1 and TRBJ2-3; TRBD2 matches 12 bases. From germline, CDR1 is SGHRS and CDR2 YFSETQ. The CDR3 contains 18 residues. Trimming cost V 0 bases and J 2 bases; bases outside gene matches: 7. CDR3 amino acids: CASSLGTSGATFTDTQYF. CDR3 nucleotides: TGCGCCAGCAGCTTGGGGACTAGCGGGGCTACTTTCACAGATACGCAGTATTTT.

J is TRBJ2-1 and V is TRBV7-6; D uncertain. Germline loops: CDR1 SGHVS, CDR2 FNYEAQ. This CDR3 is built from 16 residues. V lost 1 base and J 0 bases, leaving 10 bases between the germline ends. The CDR3 sequence is CASSLVPSSSYNEQFF. DNA of the CDR3: TGTGCCAGCAGCTTAGTCCCGTCGAGCTCCTACAATGAGCAGTTCTTC. Based on the CDR3 plus reference TRBV7-6 and TRBJ2-1, the full variable domain is GAGVSQSPRYKVTKRGQDVALRCDPISGHVSLYWYRQALGQGPEFLTYFNYEAQQDKSGLPNDRFSAERPEGSISTLTIQRTEQRDSAMYRCASSLVPSSSYNEQFFGPGTRLTVL.

This clone appeared a few times. V is TRBV27 and J is TRBJ2-3; D perhaps matches TRBD2 (5 bases). V lost 5 bases and J 8 bases, leaving 23 bases between the germline ends. The CDR3 is made up of 16 amino acids. Germline values: CDR1 MNHEY, CDR2 SMNVEV (reference sequence). CDR3 DNA sequence: TGTGCCAGCAGTCCACCGCGCCAAGGACTCTCCGTTACGCAGTATTTT. Encoded protein: CASSPPRQGLSVTQYF.

The chain is built from TRBV14 and TRBJ2-2; possible D gene TRBD1, 6 bases. Trimming took off 5 bases at V and 0 bases at J, with 10 bases between the two ends. From germline, CDR1 is SGHDN and CDR2 FVKESK. The CDR3 extends over 15 amino acids. CDR3 nucleotide sequence: TGTGCCAGCAGCTTACAGGGACCGAACACCGGGGAGCTGTTTTTT. Translated: CASSLQGPNTGELFF. Full variable domain (missing parts from reference TRBV14 and TRBJ2-2): EAGVTQFPSHSVIEKGQTVTLRCDPISGHDNLYWYRRVMGKEIKFLLHFVKESKQDESGMPNNRFLAERTGGTYSTLKVQPAELEDSGVYFCASSLQGPNTGELFFGEGSRLTVL.

The chain joins TRBV5-1 to TRBJ2-5, with a possible D match to TRBD2 (5 bases). Germline V gene sequence: CDR1 SGHRS, CDR2 YFSETQ. V was trimmed by 6 bases and J by 1 base, leaving 10 bases between them. The length of the CDR3 is 13 residues. CDR3 in amino acids: CASNEGAQETQYF. CDR3 in DNA: TGCGCCAGCAACGAGGGAGCCCAAGAGACCCAGTACTTC.

The chain has TRBV20-1 and TRBJ1-2; a weak D match, TRBD1 (6 bases). V was shortened by 3 bases and J by 8 bases, with 13 bases between the two germline ends. Germline CDR1 reads DFQATT; CDR2 reads SNEGSKA (reference sequence). The CDR3 consists of 12 residues. CDR3 loop: CSASSGGRGYTF. The CDR3 DNA sequence: TGCAGTGCTAGTAGCGGGGGCAGAGGCTACACCTTC.